The 12 T cell receptor beta chains in this list originate from one sample, sequenced in a study of brain T cells in children with intractable seizures. The time point denotes: blood from clinic visit 5 months post-surgery; TSC patient then seizure free. Sequencing used immunoSEQ multiplex PCR; TCRdb keeps in-frame clones, though not all of them. The sample consists of about 340,000 clones, 93% of them appearing once. The sequenced sample was peripheral blood, obtained more than 4 months after surgery. The source is a boy younger than two with tuberous sclerosis and intractable seizures.

In DNA form, the CDR3 reads TGTGCCAGTAGTATCTCACAGTTGAATCAGCCCCAGCATTTT. Amino acid sequence: CASSISQLNQPQHF. The V and J genes are TRBV19 and TRBJ1-5; D gene uncertain. There are 14 residues in the CDR3. From germline, CDR1 is LNHDA and CDR2 SQIVND (reference sequence). V was cut by 3 bases and J by 4 bases, with 10 bases left in between.

The chain combines TRBV28 with TRBJ2-1, with 11 bases lining up with TRBD2. This CDR3 is built from 14 residues. From germline, CDR1 is MDHEN and CDR2 SYDVKM. The V and J ends lost 6 bases and 5 bases, in that order; junction bases with no gene match: 3. CDR3 DNA: TGTGCCAGCAGAACGGGACTAGCGGACAATGAGCAGTTCTTC. Translation: CASRTGLADNEQFF. The full variable domain, with the rest looked up from reference TRBV28 and TRBJ2-1, is DVKVTQSSRYLVKRTGEKVFLECVQDMDHENMFWYRQDPGLGLRLIYFSYDVKMKEKGDIPEGYSVSREKKERFSLILESASTNQTSMYLCASRTGLADNEQFFGPGTRLTVL.

CDR3 sequence reads: CAWSVSTREAFF. In DNA, the CDR3 is TGTGCCTGGAGTGTCTCCACCAGGGAAGCTTTCTTT. The V call is TRBV30, the J call TRBJ1-1, with D unresolved. This CDR3 spans 12 amino acids. Germline values: CDR1 GTSNPN, CDR2 SVGIG (reference sequence). Trimming took off 0 bases at V and 8 bases at J, with 10 bases between the two ends.

The chain's CDR3 is CASSWTDSSGANVLTF. The CDR3 region has the DNA TGTGCCAGCAGTTGGACCGACAGCTCTGGGGCCAACGTCCTGACTTTC. V gene TRBV28 combines with J gene TRBJ2-6; tentative D call: TRBD1 (5 bases). Germline lookup yields CDR1 MDHEN and CDR2 SYDVKM. V lost 4 bases to trimming and J lost 0 bases, with 10 bases between them. The CDR3 has 16 residues.

This clone was observed a single time. This chain joins TRBV19 and TRBJ2-7; 13 bases agree with TRBD2. V trimming: 4 bases; J trimming: 3 bases; junction bases outside the gene matches: 3. Looked up from germline, CDR1 is LNHDA and CDR2 is SQIVND (reference sequence). This CDR3 is 15 amino acids long. The CDR3 nucleotides read TGTGCCAGTAGTACACGACTAGCGGGAGGCTACGAGCAGTACTTC. Translating it yields CASSTRLAGGYEQYF.

This chain joins TRBV19 and TRBJ1-1; D not certain. V dropped 7 bases and J dropped 2 bases, with 14 bases sitting between them. The V gene's germline CDR1 is LNHDA and CDR2 SQIVND (reference sequence). The CDR3 has 14 residues. CDR3 nucleotides: TGTGCCAGTAAATTTTCGGGAAGTAACACTGAAGCTTTCTTT. This gives the protein CASKFSGSNTEAFF.

There are a few counts of this clone. The V call is TRBV12-3 or TRBV12-4, the J call TRBJ1-1, with D unresolved. Between the trimmed V and J ends, which lost 7 bases and 4 bases, there was a span of 13 bases. The CDR3 contains 13 residues. The DNA of the CDR3 is TGTGCCAGCACCCCGGGTTTGGGCACTGAAGCTTTCTTT. As protein: CASTPGLGTEAFF.

The V gene is TRBV18, the J gene TRBJ2-6; the D gene is possibly TRBD2 (6 bases). Trimming stripped 0 bases from V and 2 bases from J, with 8 bases between. The CDR3 totals 16 residues. Germline V gene lookup returns CDR1 KGHSH and CDR2 LQKENI. CDR3 loop: CASSPPGGAGANVLTF. DNA for the CDR3: TGTGCCAGCTCACCACCCGGGGGTGCTGGGGCCAACGTCCTGACTTTC.

This clone was recorded only once. The gene calls are TRBV11-2 and TRBJ1-6; TRBD1 matches 9 bases. Germline CDR1 SGHAT, CDR2 FQNNGV. V was clipped by 1 base and J by 5 bases; unmatched bases: 9. This CDR3 is built from 18 residues. CDR3 in DNA: TGTGCCAGCAGCTTAGTTCCCCCACAGGGGGCAAATAATTCACCCCTCCACTTT. It yields the protein CASSLVPPQGANNSPLHF. Filled out from reference TRBV11-2 and TRBJ1-6, the complete variable domain reads EAGVAQSPRYKIIEKRQSVAFWCNPISGHATLYWYQQILGQGPKLLIQFQNNGVVDDSQLPKDRFSAERLKGVDSTLKIQPAKLEDSAVYLCASSLVPPQGANNSPLHFGNGTRLTVT.

The CDR3 DNA sequence: TGTGCCAGCAGCCCCCGGGGCGGAACGGCTTTGGGCTATGGCTACACCTTC. Translating gives CASSPRGGTALGYGYTF. The chain recombines TRBV9 with TRBJ1-2; weak D call: TRBD1 (5 bases). The V gene's germline CDR1 is SGDLS and CDR2 YYNGEE. The length of the CDR3 is 17 residues. Trimming took 4 bases from V and 4 from J, leaving 23 bases between them.

V is TRBV6-5 and J is TRBJ2-5; perhaps TRBD1 as D (6 bases). Germline V gives CDR1 MNHEY, CDR2 SVGAGI. Trimming took 5 bases from V and 10 from J, leaving 11 bases between them. This CDR3 is 11 amino acids long. This CDR3 is CASSRGNGQYF. For the CDR3, the DNA is TGTGCCAGCAGTAGGGGGAACGGCCAGTACTTC.

The rearrangement links TRBV25-1 to TRBJ1-2; 8 nucleotides match TRBD1. CDR3 length: 16 residues. With 1 base clipped from V and 4 bases from J, the junction kept 8 bases outside the gene matches. Germline V lookup: CDR1 MGHDK, CDR2 SYGVNS. DNA of the CDR3: TGTGCCAGCAGTGAATCGACAGGGGATCAGGTCTATGGCTACACCTTC. It is translated as CASSESTGDQVYGYTF.